This T cell receptor (beta chain) was captured by sequencing in a study of early T cells in non-severe SARS-CoV-2 infection. Across the study: Unsorted whole-blood RNA was sequenced in bulk, leaving chains unpaired.

Study-level results: Matching results from VDJdb favored anti-spike CD8 responses, leaving private and CD4 specificities undetected.

The TCR library protocol attached unique molecular identifiers to the individual cDNA molecules. TCRdb re-called the 5' RACE reads through MiXCR, storing one row per CDR3 protein. This repertoire shows more than 60,000 distinct CDR3 sequences, 4.9% found once; its top ten account for around 5%. Comment on this clonotype: Its matching antigen is unknown.

This TCR was sampled from an adult who was a healthcare worker with PCR-confirmed SARS-CoV-2 infection or an uninfected control (not recorded which). Sequenced material: whole blood.

CDR3 protein: CSASGGTSGATQYF. The CDR3 DNA reads TGCAGTGCTTCGGGCGGGACTAGCGGGGCCACGCAGTATTTT. This chain joins TRBV20-1 and TRBJ2-3; 13 bases are a match to TRBD2. The CDR3 covers 14 residues. After removal of 5 bases from V and 9 bases from J, the junction contained 8 bases not matched to a gene. Germline V gives CDR1 DFQATT, CDR2 SNEGSKA (reference sequence).